This TCR beta chain was sequenced for a study of T cell clonality in common variable immunodeficiency. Control and CVID samples contributed equal amounts of genomic DNA. Measured with immunoSEQ multiplex PCR; TCRdb has only the in-frame clones, and not every one. Observed in the sample are 50,000 or so clones, none of them singletons. Remarks on this clone: Its cognate antigen is unknown. The read ends 3 residues before the CDR3 terminus; that terminus is restored from the germline J gene.

Caucasian heritage predominated among both patients and controls. CDR1 is LNHDA, CDR2 SQIVND, per germline (reference sequence). This CDR3 region has 14 residues. Trimming at V came to 5 bases and at J to 4 bases, leaving 6 bases not matched to a gene. Broader study findings: In common variable immunodeficiency, TCR beta chains reportedly carried fewer deletions and N-nucleotide insertions.

The TCR originated in a person aged 18 to 70 in good health. The V call is TRBV19, the J call TRBJ1-2; 8 bases agree with TRBD1. The sequencing input was peripheral blood mononuclear cells. CDR3 DNA, as far as it was read: TGTGCCAGTAGTTTTGGACAGGGTTCCTATGGC. The encoded protein is CASSFGQGSYG. The full-length CDR3 reads as CASSFGQGSYGYTF.